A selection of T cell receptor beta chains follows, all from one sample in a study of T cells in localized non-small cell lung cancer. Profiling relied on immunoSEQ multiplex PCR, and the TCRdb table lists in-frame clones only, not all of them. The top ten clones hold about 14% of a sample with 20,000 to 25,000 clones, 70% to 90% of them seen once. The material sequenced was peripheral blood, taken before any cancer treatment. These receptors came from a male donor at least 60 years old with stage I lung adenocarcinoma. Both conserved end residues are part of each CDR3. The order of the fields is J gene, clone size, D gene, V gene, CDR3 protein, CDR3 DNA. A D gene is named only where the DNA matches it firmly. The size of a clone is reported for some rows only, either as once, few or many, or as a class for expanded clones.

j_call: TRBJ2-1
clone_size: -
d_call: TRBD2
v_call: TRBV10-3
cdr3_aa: CATLPGGGPENEQFF
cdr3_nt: TGTGCCACCCTACCGGGGGGAGGGCCGGAAAATGAGCAGTTCTTC

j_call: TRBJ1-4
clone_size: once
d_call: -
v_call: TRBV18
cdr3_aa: CASSPRTNEKLFF
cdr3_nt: TGTGCCAGCTCACCAAGAACTAATGAAAAACTGTTTTTT

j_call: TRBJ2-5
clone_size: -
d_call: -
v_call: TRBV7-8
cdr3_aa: CASSLGVRQETQYF
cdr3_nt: TGTGCCAGCAGCTTAGGGGTTAGACAAGAGACCCAGTACTTC

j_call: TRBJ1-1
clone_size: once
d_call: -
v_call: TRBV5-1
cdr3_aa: CASTPGGAEAEAFF
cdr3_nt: TGCGCCAGCACCCCGGGGGGGGCCGAGGCTGAAGCTTTCTTT

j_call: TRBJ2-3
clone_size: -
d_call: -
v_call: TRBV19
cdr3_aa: CASRRGFTQYF
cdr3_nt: TGTGCCAGTAGGAGGGGGTTTACGCAGTATTTT

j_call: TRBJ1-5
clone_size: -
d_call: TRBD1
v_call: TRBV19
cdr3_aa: CASVSGDRVNQPQHF
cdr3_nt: TGTGCCAGTGTATCTGGAGACAGGGTTAATCAGCCCCAGCATTTT

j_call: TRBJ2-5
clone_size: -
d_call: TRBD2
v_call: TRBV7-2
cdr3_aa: CASSDQPGLGGTQYF
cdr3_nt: TGTGCCAGCAGTGACCAACCGGGACTAGGAGGGACCCAGTACTTC

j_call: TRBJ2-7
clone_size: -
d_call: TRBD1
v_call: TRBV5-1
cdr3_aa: CASSGGTGLEDDEQYF
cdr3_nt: TGCGCCAGCAGCGGCGGGACAGGACTGGAAGACGACGAGCAGTACTTC

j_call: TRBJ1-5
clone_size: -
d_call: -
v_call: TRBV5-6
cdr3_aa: CASSLGLNQPQHF
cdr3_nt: TGTGCCAGCAGCTTGGGTTTAAATCAGCCCCAGCATTTT

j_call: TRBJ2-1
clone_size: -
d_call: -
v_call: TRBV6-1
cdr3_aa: CASSTVYEQFF
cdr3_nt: TGTGCCAGCAGTACCGTCTATGAGCAGTTCTTC

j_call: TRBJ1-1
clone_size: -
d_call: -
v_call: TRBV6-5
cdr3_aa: CATRRRVNTEAFF
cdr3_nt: TGTGCCACCCGGAGGCGGGTGAACACTGAAGCTTTCTTT

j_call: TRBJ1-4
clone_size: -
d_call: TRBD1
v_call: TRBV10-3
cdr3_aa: CAISVLPGQGVEKLFF
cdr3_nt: TGTGCCATCAGTGTCTTACCGGGACAGGGTGTTGAAAAACTGTTTTTT

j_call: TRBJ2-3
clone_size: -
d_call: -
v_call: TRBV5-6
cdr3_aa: CASSLGMGTDTQYF
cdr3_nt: TGTGCCAGCAGCTTGGGTATGGGGACAGATACGCAGTATTTT

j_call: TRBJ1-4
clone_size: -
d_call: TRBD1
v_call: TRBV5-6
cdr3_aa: CASSTGTGLFWGEKLFF
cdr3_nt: TGTGCCAGCAGCACCGGGACAGGGTTATTCTGGGGTGAAAAACTGTTTTTT

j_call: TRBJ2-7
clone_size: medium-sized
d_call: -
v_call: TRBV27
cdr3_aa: CASSIRQEPLGEQYF
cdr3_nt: TGTGCCAGCAGTATCAGACAGGAGCCCCTAGGCGAGCAGTACTTC

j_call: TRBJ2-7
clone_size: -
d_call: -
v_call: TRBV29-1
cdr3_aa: CSVSEGGGRAYEQYF
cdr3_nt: TGCAGCGTGTCAGAAGGGGGGGGCCGAGCCTACGAGCAGTACTTC

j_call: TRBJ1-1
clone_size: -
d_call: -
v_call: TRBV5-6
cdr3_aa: CASSFLTRGTEAFF
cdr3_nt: TGTGCCAGCAGCTTTCTCACGAGGGGGACTGAAGCTTTCTTT

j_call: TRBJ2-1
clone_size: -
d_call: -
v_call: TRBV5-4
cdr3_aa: CASSIQREWNEQFF
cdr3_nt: TGTGCCAGCAGCATACAAAGGGAATGGAATGAGCAGTTCTTC